The text below deals with one TCR beta chain. Its recognized antigen is unknown. No base quality values were provided; no much bigger clone lies one nucleotide off. Compared with germline, V lacks 11 bases and J lacks 4 bases; bases without a gene match: 5. The germline V gene sets CDR1 to SNHLY and CDR2 to FYNNEI. The CDR3 measures 12 amino acids from cysteine to phenylalanine. The CDR3 DNA has 36 bases and is translated from base 1. Positive magnetic bead selection on an AutoMACS was used to isolate CD4+ and CD8+ cells, with flow cytometry used to check purity. A TCR V beta antibody panel was used in flow cytometry to screen first for clonal expansions, which were then characterized by TCRB deep sequencing of sorted CD8+ fractions. Isolation of peripheral blood mononuclear cells was done through Ficoll-Paque PLUS density gradient separation. Using Nucleospin Tissue or Tissue XS kits, DNA was extracted from CD4-enriched, CD8-enriched or PBMC samples, with quantification by a Qubit 2.0 fluorometer.

This sample is part of a study of somatic mutations in cytotoxic T cells in rheumatoid arthritis (dated by TCRdb to the late 2010s). Concerning the study at large: Patient peripheral blood (approximately 27 ml EDTA) was drawn right after diagnosis and before any treatment started. To characterize clonality, the study used TCRB deep sequencing while asking whether somatic mutations are carried by expanded CD8+ T-cell clones in newly diagnosed, untreated rheumatoid arthritis. Some V beta antibody-stained T-cell populations were flow-sorted on a FACSAria II or Sony SH800 at nearly 100% purity, and sorted V beta1+ cells also underwent TCRB sequencing. For 60 or so rheumatoid arthritis patients and roughly 22 healthy controls, TCRB deep sequencing was carried out. Median age was essentially the same in the patient group and the control group.

Summary of the overall study and its limitations: The slight TRBV07 underrepresentation in patients was not adjusted for multiple comparisons. CD8+ clonality increased with age in patients (Spearman r ≈ 0.49) but not in healthy controls. Rheumatoid arthritis patients and age-matched healthy controls did not significantly differ in CD8+ T-cell clonality. In about an eighth of the roughly 60 patients, more than 20% of CD8+ cells belonged to the largest CD8+ clone, while several identical CD8+ TCRB sequences were shared between blood and synovial fluid. The expanded CD8+ clones had unknown antigen targets, and not appearing in virus-specific databases did not rule out that they were virus-specific.

Genomic DNA underwent TCRB CDR3 sequencing using the immunoSEQ assay. The study's processing was this. Published virus-specific TCRB sequences were compared with patient CD8+ clones larger than 1%, and only a few matches were found. Nothing other than productive TCRB rearrangements was included in the analyses. A clone was defined by a unique TCRB CDR3 sequence, and clonality was computed as a productive clonality index based on Shannon entropy. To calculate repertoire overlap between two samples, the template counts of each clone were considered relative to each sample's total templates. A correlation with a Spearman r of 0.6 to 0.65 was found between V-gene usage by flow cytometry and V-gene usage by TCRB sequencing. TCRdb's version of the immuneACCESS table is confined to in-frame rearrangements and falls short of the full clone set. An unresolved V gene accounts for under half of the shortfall where checked; the remainder is of unknown origin. V and J calls plus clone size are reproduced from that table; the DNA served to infer D and trimming. Across this sample there are about 13,000 clones, with approximately 84% seen only once. The ten largest clones capture around 22% of the sample.

Material for sequencing was CD8+ T cells sorted from blood. The V gene is TRBV2 and the J gene is TRBJ2-4, and TRBD1 aligns with 7 junction nucleotides. The TCR comes from an adult with rheumatoid arthritis. The DNA sequence reads TGTGCCGCCCGGGACAGAAAAAACATTCAGTACTTC. The translation is CAARDRKNIQYF.